This record looks at one TCR beta chain sequence and its context. The antigen is undetermined. Libraries were prepared by immunoSEQ multiplex PCR; TCRdb keeps only in-frame clonotypes and omits some of them. The sample has around 250,000 clones, about 92% seen once. This sample was included in a study of T cell responses to AZD1222 COVID-19 vaccine. General study points: The study found Spike-specific TCR breadth and depth rose after two AZD1222 doses.

This TCR was sampled from an adult in good health. The sequenced sample was peripheral blood, obtained on day 0 of AZD1222 vaccination.

DNA of the CDR3: TGTGCCATCAGTGATACAGGTCAGCCCCAGCATTTT. This encodes CAISDTGQPQHF. V gene TRBV10-3 combines with J gene TRBJ1-5; a possible D gene is TRBD1 (5 bases). Trimming removed 3 bases from V and 6 bases from J, with 6 bases in between. The CDR3 runs to 12 residues. The germline V gene encodes CDR1 ENHRY and CDR2 SYGVKD.